This TCR beta chain originates from a study of blood T cells in healthy people across ages. With a J-beta primer mix and a sample-barcoded 5' primer, a second PCR ran roughly 7 to 11 cycles. One entry per CDR3 protein results from TCRdb running MiXCR on the 5' RACE reads. The table includes 1.8 million or so distinct CDR3 sequences, approximately 40% detected once. The CDR3 runs 16 residues. The germline V gene encodes CDR1 DFQATT and CDR2 SNEGSKA (reference sequence). V trimming: 2 bases; J trimming: 0 bases; junction bases outside the gene matches: 8. This clonotype was found a few times. The rearrangement links TRBV20-1 to TRBJ1-1; 8 bases line up with TRBD1. Source material: blood. The clonotype comes from a human donor in good health. In nucleotides, the CDR3 is TGCAGTGCTAGATCCGGGACAGGCTATATGAACACTGAAGCTTTCTTT. Protein product: CSARSGTGYMNTEAFF.